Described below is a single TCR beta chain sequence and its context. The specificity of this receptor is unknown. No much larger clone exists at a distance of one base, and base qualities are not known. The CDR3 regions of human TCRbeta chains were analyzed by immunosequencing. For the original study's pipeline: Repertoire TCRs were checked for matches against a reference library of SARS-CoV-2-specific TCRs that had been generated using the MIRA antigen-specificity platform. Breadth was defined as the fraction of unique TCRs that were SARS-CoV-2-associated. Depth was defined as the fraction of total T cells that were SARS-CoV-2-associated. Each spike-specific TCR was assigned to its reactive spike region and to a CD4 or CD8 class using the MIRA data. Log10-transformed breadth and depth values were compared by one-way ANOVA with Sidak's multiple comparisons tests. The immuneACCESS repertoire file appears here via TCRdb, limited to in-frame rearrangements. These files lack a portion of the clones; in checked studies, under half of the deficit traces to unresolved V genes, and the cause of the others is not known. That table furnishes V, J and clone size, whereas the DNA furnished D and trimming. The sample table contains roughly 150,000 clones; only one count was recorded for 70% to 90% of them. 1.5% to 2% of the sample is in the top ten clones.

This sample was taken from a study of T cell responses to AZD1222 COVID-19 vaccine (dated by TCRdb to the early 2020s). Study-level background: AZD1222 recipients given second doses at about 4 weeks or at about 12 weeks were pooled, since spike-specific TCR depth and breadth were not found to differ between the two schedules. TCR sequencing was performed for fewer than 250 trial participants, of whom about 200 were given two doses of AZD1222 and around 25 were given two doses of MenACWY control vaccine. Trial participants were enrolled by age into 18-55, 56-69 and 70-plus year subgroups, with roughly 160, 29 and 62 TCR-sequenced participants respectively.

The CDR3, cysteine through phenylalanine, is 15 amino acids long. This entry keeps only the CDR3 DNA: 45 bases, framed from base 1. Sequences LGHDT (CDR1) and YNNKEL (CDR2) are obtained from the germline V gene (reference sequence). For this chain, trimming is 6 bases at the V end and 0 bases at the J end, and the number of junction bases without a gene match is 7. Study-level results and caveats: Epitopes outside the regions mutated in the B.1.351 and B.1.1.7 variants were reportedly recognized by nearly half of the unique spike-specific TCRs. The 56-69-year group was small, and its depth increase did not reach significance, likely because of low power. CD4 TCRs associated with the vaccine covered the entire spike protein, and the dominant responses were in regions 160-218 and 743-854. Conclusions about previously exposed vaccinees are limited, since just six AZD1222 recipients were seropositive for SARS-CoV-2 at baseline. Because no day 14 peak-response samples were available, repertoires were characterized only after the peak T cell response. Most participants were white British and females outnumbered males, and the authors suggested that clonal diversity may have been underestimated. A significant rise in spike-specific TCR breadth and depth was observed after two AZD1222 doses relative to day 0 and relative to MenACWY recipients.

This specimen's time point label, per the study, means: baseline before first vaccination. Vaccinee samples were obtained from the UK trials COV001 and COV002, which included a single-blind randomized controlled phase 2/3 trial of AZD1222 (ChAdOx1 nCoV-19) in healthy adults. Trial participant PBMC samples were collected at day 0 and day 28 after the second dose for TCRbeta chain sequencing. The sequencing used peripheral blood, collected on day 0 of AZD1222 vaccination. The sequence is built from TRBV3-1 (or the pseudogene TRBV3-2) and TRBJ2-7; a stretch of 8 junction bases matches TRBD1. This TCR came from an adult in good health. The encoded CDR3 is CASRPGDRSSYEQYF. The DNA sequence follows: TGTGCCAGCAGGCCAGGGGACAGGAGCTCCTACGAGCAGTACTTC.